These 9 T cell receptor beta chains share one sample of origin, sequenced in a study of blood T cell repertoires in COVID-19. Clones were read by immunoSEQ multiplex PCR, and TCRdb kept only the in-frame ones, dropping some. The sample lists some 70,000 clones, 76% occurring once. Sequenced: peripheral blood. These receptor sequences come from a man between 60 and 70 years old with COVID-19, enrolled during active disease.

V gene TRBV29-1 combines with J gene TRBJ1-1; a weak D match, TRBD1 (6 bases). V was trimmed by 3 bases and J by 1 base, leaving 12 bases between them. CDR1 is SQVTM, CDR2 ANQGSEA, per germline. This CDR3 is built from 14 residues. As DNA, the CDR3 is TGCAGCGTTGACAGGGGACCCTGGAACACTGAAGCTTTCTTT. Translating gives CSVDRGPWNTEAFF.

This chain links TRBV10-3 with TRBJ2-6; 7 nucleotides line up with TRBD1. Germline lookup yields CDR1 ENHRY and CDR2 SYGVKD. The CDR3 has 18 amino acids. V lost 4 bases, J lost 0 bases, and 9 bases stayed unmatched. The CDR3 bases are TGTGCCATCAGTGTCCGGGACAGCGCACTCTCTGGGGCCAACGTCCTGACTTTC. It is translated as CAISVRDSALSGANVLTF.

This clone was recorded only once. The chain has TRBV5-1 and TRBJ2-5; 11 positions match TRBD2. V was clipped by 1 base and J by 3 bases; unmatched bases: 5. The CDR3 is 16 residues long. Germline V gene data show CDR1 as SGHRS and CDR2 as YFSETQ. In DNA, the CDR3 is TGCGCCAGCAGCTTGTTGGCTAGCGGGAGGAAAGAGACCCAGTACTTC. It translates to CASSLLASGRKETQYF.

The rearrangement joins TRBV25-1 to TRBJ1-3; weak D call: TRBD1 (5 bases). The CDR3 is 14 amino acids. In germline, CDR1 is MGHDK, CDR2 SYGVNS. V was clipped by 8 bases and J by 0 bases, with 11 bases between them. The CDR3 reads CASCGRGSGNTIYF. The CDR3 DNA follows: TGTGCCAGCTGCGGTAGGGGCTCTGGAAACACCATATATTTT.

This clone was picked up many times. The J gene is TRBJ2-7, the V gene TRBV7-3; D is unclear. The CDR3 runs 16 residues. Germline V CDR1 and CDR2: SGHTA, FQGTGA. The V gene lost 2 bases and the J gene lost 0 bases, with 14 bases spanning the gap. CDR3 bases: TGTGCCAGCAGCTTACAGCCGGCGACTTCCTCCTACGAGCAGTACTTC. Its translation is CASSLQPATSSYEQYF.

This chain connects TRBV5-1 to TRBJ1-1, with 8 bases aligning to TRBD1. The CDR3 is made up of 13 amino acids. V lost 7 bases and J lost 5; bases outside the gene matches: 7. The V gene's germline CDR1 is SGHRS and CDR2 YFSETQ. CDR3 bases: TGCGCCAGCGGACAGGGACGATTGACTGAAGCTTTCTTT. Residues: CASGQGRLTEAFF.

The chain links TRBV24-1 to TRBJ2-1; D might be TRBD2 (6 bases). The germline V gene has CDR1 KGHDR and CDR2 SFDVKD. V was shortened by 5 bases and J by 6 bases, with 16 bases between the two germline ends. The CDR3 totals 15 residues. CDR3 region: CATSGVSGIGNEQFF. The CDR3 nucleotides are TGTGCCACCAGTGGGGTTAGCGGTATCGGCAATGAGCAGTTCTTC.

The chain is built from TRBV5-1 and TRBJ2-2, with a tentative D call TRBD2 (5 bases). V lost 0 bases, J lost 7 bases, and 16 bases lay in between. The length of the CDR3 is 16 residues. Germline values: CDR1 SGHRS, CDR2 YFSETQ. CDR3 loop: CASSLALTRAGGELFF. CDR3 nucleotide sequence: TGCGCCAGCAGCTTGGCTCTAACTAGGGCAGGCGGGGAGCTGTTTTTT. Supplemented by reference TRBV5-1 and TRBJ2-2, the full variable domain reads KAGVTQTPRYLIKTRGQQVTLSCSPISGHRSVSWYQQTPGQGLQFLFEYFSETQRNKGNFPGRFSGRQFSNSRSEMNVSTLELGDSALYLCASSLALTRAGGELFFGEGSRLTVL.

This chain links TRBV5-6 with TRBJ1-2, with D hard to call. The CDR3 length is 12 residues. V shed 4 bases and J shed 3 bases, with 7 bases lying between them. The germline gives CDR1 SGHDT, CDR2 YYEEEE. The CDR3 nucleotides read TGTGCCAGCAGCCCGGCGGACTATGGCTACACCTTC. This encodes CASSPADYGYTF. The full variable domain, rest sourced from reference TRBV5-6 and TRBJ1-2, is DAGVTQSPTHLIKTRGQQVTLRCSPKSGHDTVSWYQQALGQGPQFIFQYYEEEERQRGNFPDRFSGHQFPNYSSELNVNALLLGDSALYLCASSPADYGYTFGSGTRLTVV.